The clone carrying this T cell receptor beta chain was detected only a few times. What it binds is not known. The sample is drawn from a study of T-cell memory formation after mild COVID-19. Whole-study findings and limits: Pre-infection memory held some responding clones, suggesting pre-existing cross-reactive T cells responded. The CD4+ clones that contracted clustered mainly within CM and EM, and the CD8+ clones concentrated in EMRA. Whereas later expanders leaned CD4+, clones contracting day 15 to 85 showed a balanced CD4/CD8 makeup.

The authors produced TCR alpha and TCR beta cDNA libraries with sample barcodes and UMIs by 5'RACE using constant-segment primers. MiXCR, run by TCRdb on the 5' RACE reads, gives a single entry per CDR3 protein. The sample consists of fewer than 500,000 distinct CDR3 sequences, around 27% of them appearing once. The CDR3 extends over 11 amino acids. The V and J ends lost 7 bases and 8 bases respectively, with 11 bases between them. Material for sequencing was PBMCs or a T cell subset sorted from them (not recorded which). The chain employs TRBV12-3 or TRBV12-4 and TRBJ1-1; TRBD1 might be the D (6 bases). The TCR was taken from an adult woman who had mild COVID-19 (a few samples of this study predate the infection). Cell type and time point are not known. The CDR3 protein is CASITDREAFF. In DNA form, the CDR3 reads TGTGCCAGCATCACGGACAGAGAAGCTTTCTTT.